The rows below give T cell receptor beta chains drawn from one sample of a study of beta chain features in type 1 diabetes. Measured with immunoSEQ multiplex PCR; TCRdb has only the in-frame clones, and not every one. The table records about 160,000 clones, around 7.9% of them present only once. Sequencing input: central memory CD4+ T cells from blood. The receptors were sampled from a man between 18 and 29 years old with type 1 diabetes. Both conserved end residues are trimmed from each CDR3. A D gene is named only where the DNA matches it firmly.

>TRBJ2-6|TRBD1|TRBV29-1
SVLGTGGSGANVLT
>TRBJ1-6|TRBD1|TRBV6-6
ASSPPRDSAKSPLH
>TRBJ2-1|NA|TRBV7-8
ASSLGQGWGNEQF
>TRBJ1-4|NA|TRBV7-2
ASSLYGSGKLF
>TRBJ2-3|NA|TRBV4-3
ASSQELSTDTQY
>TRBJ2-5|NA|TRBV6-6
ASSYGPGWETQY
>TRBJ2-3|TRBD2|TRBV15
ATSSSSGGPTDTQY
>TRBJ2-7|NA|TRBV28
ASSTPGATDEQY
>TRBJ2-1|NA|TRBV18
ASSPTRVEQF
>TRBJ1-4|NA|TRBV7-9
ASSYNAGHSEKLF
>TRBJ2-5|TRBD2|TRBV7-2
ASSLTSGGQETQY
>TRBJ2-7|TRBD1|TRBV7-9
ASSSRDRTYEQY
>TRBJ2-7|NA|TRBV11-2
ASSLVSTGYEQY
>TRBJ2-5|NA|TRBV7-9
ASSLMGGAETQY
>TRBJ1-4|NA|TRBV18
ASSPTQGREKLF
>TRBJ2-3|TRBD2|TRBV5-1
ASSLEPSGVTDTQY
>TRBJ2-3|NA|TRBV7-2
ASSLVPFGTDTQY
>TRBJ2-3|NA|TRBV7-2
ASSPSGTDTQY
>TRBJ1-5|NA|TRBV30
AWSVLGRAQPQH
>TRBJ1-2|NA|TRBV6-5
ASSPYSGPSNGYT
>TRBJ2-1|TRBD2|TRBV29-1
SVRGRARNEQF
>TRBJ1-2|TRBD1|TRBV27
ASSLAGQVYGYT
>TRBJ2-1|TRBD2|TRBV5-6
ASSRERGETYNEQF
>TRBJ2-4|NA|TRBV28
ASSHAGENIQY
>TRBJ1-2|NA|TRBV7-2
ASSLGQNNYGYT
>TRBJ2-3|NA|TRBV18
ASGNSGSLTDTQY
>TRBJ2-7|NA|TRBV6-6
ASSYSAGLTYEQY
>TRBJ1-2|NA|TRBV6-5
ASSLGGAQDYGYT
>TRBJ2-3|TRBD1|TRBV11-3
ASSLGQGAGDTQY
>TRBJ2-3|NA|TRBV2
ASSEARPDTQY
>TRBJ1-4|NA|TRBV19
ASSITEFQGEKLF
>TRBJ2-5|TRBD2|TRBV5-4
ASSSGGAEETQY
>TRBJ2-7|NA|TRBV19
ASSIDFQRNYEQY
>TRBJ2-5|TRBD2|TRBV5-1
ASSYGTSRETQY
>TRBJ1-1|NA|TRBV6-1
ASSEVVGRNTEAF
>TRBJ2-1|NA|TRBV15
ATSKQKPGAINEQF
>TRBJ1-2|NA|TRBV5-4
ASSLDSYGYT
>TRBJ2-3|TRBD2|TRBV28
ASRGTSGGTDTQY
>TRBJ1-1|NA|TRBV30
AWSVGGGSTEAF
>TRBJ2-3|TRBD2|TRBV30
AWTLGLAGITDTQY
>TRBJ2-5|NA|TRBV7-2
ASSRQADYQETQY
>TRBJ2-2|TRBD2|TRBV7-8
ASSTGTSGVAGELF
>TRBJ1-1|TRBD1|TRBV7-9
ASSVRDRDVGWAF